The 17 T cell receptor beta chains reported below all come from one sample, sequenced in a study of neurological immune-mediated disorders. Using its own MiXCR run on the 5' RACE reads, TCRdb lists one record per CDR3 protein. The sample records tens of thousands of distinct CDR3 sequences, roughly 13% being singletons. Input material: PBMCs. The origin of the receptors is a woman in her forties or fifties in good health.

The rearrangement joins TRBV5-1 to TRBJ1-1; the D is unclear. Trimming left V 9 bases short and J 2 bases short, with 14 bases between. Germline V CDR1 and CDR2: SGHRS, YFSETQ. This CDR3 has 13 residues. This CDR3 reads CATISGRNTEAFF. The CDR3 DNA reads TGCGCCACCATATCTGGCAGAAACACTGAAGCTTTCTTT.

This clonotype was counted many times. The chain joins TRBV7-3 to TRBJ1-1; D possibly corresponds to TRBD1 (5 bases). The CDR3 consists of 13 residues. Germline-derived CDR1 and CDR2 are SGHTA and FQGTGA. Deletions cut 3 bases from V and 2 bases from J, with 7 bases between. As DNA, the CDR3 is TGTGCCAGCAGCTTGGGGACTAACACTGAAGCTTTCTTT. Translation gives CASSLGTNTEAFF.

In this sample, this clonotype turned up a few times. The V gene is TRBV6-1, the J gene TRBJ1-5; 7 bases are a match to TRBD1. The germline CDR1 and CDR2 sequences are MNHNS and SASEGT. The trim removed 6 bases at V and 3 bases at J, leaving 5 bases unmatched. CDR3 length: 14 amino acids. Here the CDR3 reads CASSATGPNQPQHF. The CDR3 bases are TGTGCCAGCAGCGCGACAGGGCCCAATCAGCCCCAGCATTTT.

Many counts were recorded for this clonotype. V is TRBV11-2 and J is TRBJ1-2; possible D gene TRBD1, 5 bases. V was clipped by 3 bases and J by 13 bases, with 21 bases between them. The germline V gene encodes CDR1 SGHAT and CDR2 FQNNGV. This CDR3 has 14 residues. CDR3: CASSFTPIPRDGTF. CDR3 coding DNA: TGTGCCAGCAGCTTCACCCCAATTCCTCGGGACGGCACCTTC.

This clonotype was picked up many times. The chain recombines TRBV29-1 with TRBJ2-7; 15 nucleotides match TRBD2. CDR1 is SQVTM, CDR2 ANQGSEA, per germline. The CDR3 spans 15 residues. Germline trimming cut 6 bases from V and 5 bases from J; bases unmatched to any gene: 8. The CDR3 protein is CSVTKGTSGRNEQYF. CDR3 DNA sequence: TGCAGCGTGACTAAGGGGACTAGCGGGAGGAACGAGCAGTACTTC.

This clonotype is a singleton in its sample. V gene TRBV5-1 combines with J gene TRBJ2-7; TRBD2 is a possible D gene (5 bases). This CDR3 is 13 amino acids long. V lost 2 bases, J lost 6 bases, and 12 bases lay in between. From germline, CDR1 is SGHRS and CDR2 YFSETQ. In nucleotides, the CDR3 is TGCGCCAGCAGCTTTCGGACTTCCCTCGAGCAGTACTTC. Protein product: CASSFRTSLEQYF.

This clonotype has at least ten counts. The DNA for the CDR3 is TGCGCCAGCAGCCAAGATTACAGGACGAACACCGGGGAGCTGTTTTTT. Amino acid sequence: CASSQDYRTNTGELFF. The rearrangement uses TRBV4-1 and TRBJ2-2; the D gene is possibly TRBD1 (5 bases). Germline V gene data show CDR1 as MGHRA and CDR2 as YSYEKL. This CDR3 has 16 residues. The ends were cut back, 0 bases at V and 0 bases at J, with 8 bases in the middle.

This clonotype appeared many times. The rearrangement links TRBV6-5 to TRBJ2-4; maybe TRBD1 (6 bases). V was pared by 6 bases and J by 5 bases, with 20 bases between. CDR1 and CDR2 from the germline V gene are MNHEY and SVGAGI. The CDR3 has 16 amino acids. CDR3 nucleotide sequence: TGTGCCAGCAGCCTAAGCTCGAAGACAGGTCAAAACATTCAGTACTTC. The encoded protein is CASSLSSKTGQNIQYF.

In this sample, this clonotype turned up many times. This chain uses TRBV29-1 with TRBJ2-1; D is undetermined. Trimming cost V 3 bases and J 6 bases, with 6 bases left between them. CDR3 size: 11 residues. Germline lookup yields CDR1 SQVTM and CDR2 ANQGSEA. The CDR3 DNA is TGCAGCGTTGATATGGGCAATGAGCAGTTCTTC. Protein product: CSVDMGNEQFF.

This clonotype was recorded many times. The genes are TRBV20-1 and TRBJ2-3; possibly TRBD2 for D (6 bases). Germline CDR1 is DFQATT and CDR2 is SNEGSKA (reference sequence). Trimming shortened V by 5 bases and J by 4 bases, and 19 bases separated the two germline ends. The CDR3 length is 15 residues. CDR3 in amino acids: CSAFSFGRGADTQYF. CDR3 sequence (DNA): TGCAGTGCTTTTTCATTCGGGAGAGGCGCAGATACGCAGTATTTT.

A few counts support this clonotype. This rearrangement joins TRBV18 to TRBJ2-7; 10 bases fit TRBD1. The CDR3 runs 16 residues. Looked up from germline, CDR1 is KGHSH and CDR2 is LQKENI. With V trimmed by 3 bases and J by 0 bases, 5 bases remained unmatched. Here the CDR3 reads CASSPYGTGDSYEQYF. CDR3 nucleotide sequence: TGTGCCAGCTCACCTTACGGGACAGGGGACTCCTACGAGCAGTACTTC.

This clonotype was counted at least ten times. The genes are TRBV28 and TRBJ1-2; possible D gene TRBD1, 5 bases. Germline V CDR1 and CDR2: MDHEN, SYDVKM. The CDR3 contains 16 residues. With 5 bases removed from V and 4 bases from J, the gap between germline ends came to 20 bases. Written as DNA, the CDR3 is TGTGCCAGCAGTCTCCCTCAGGGCAGTCTCAGCTATGGCTACACCTTC. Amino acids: CASSLPQGSLSYGYTF.

The CDR3 protein is CASSYGTSGNTIYF. The CDR3 DNA is TGCGCCAGCAGCTACGGGACCTCTGGAAACACCATATATTTT. The V and J genes are TRBV5-1 and TRBJ1-3; weak D call: TRBD1 (5 bases). V lost 3 bases, J lost 0 bases, and 7 bases lay in between. The germline V gene has CDR1 SGHRS and CDR2 YFSETQ. This CDR3 contains 14 residues.

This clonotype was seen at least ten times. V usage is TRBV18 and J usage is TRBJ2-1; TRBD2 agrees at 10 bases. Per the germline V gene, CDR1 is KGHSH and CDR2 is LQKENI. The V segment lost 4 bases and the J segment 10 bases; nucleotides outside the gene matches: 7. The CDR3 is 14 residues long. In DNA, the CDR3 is TGTGCCAGCTCACTTAGCGGGGGGAAGCTCGAGCAGTTCTTC. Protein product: CASSLSGGKLEQFF.

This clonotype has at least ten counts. The CDR3 spells CASSPDSIRDTEAFF. Written as DNA, the CDR3 is TGCGCCAGCAGCCCGGACTCCATTCGAGACACTGAAGCTTTCTTT. V gene TRBV5-1 combines with J gene TRBJ1-1, with no clear D. CDR1 is SGHRS and CDR2 is YFSETQ in the germline V gene. V was pared by 4 bases and J by 3 bases, with 16 bases between. This CDR3 contains 15 residues.

In nucleotides, the CDR3 is TGTGCCAGCAGTTCAGGGGCCTCAAACATAAACCCATGGGAGCAGTACTTC. It yields the protein CASSSGASNINPWEQYF. The genes are TRBV7-8 and TRBJ2-7, with D perhaps matching TRBD1 (6 bases). Between the trimmed V and J ends, which lost 6 bases and 7 bases, there was a span of 28 bases. CDR1 and CDR2 from the germline V gene are SGHVS and FQNEAQ. This CDR3 contains 17 residues.

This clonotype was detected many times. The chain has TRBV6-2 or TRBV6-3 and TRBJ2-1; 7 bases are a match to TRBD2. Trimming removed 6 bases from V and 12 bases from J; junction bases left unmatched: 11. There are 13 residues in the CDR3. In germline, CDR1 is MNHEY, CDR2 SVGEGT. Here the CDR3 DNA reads TGTGCCAGCAGACCGGGGGGACCCAACAGGCAGTTCTTC. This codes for CASRPGGPNRQFF.